A selection of T cell receptor beta chains follows, all from one sample in a study of radiation and T cells in renal cell carcinoma. Data came from immunoSEQ multiplex PCR; TCRdb stores just in-frame clones and leaves some out. The table lists some 97,000 clones, 84% of them singletons, with approximately 7.2% in the top ten. Source: blood, taken from a patient whose treatment included radiotherapy and nephrectomy. These receptors originate from a man aged 55 to 70 with renal cell carcinoma. Each CDR3 is given with its conserved first and last residue. A D gene is named only where the DNA matches it firmly. Size is stated for part of the rows, as once, few or many counts, or as a class when the clone is expanded.

v_gene	j_gene	abundance	d_gene	CDR3aa	CDR3nt
TRBV4-1	TRBJ2-7	-	-	CASSQETGYYEQYF	TGCGCCAGCAGCCAGGAAACGGGCTACTACGAGCAGTACTTC
TRBV19	TRBJ2-7	-	-	CASSITGGEQYF	TGTGCCAGTAGTATTACCGGGGGCGAGCAGTACTTC
TRBV7-8	TRBJ2-7	-	TRBD1	CASSLLRDRGSEQYF	TGTGCCAGCAGCTTACTGCGGGACAGGGGATCCGAGCAGTACTTC
TRBV27	TRBJ1-5	-	-	CASSLQGLGQPQHF	TGTGCCAGCAGTTTACAGGGTCTTGGGCAGCCCCAGCATTTT
TRBV7-9	TRBJ2-1	-	TRBD2	CASGTRGGRGDEQFF	TGTGCCAGCGGTACAAGGGGCGGGAGAGGGGATGAGCAGTTCTTC
TRBV19	TRBJ1-2	-	-	CASRLRTAYGYTF	TGTGCCAGTAGGCTTCGGACCGCATATGGCTACACCTTC
TRBV28	TRBJ1-2	once	TRBD1	CASNPGQGNYGYTF	TGTGCCAGCAACCCCGGACAGGGTAACTATGGCTACACCTTC
TRBV15	TRBJ2-3	-	-	CATSRGGIHHTQYF	TGTGCCACCAGCAGGGGTGGCATCCACCATACGCAGTATTTT
TRBV29-1	TRBJ2-1	-	TRBD1	CSVEAGQAYDEQFF	TGCAGCGTTGAAGCGGGACAGGCCTATGATGAGCAGTTCTTC
TRBV7-9	TRBJ2-7	-	-	CASSLRDTYEQYF	TGTGCCAGCAGCCTCCGGGACACCTACGAGCAGTACTTC
TRBV19	TRBJ2-3	-	-	CASSTGFSADTQYF	TGTGCCAGTAGTACAGGGTTCTCCGCAGATACGCAGTATTTT
TRBV10-3	TRBJ1-2	once	-	CAISERTDSGGYTF	TGTGCCATCAGTGAACGGACGGACTCAGGTGGCTACACCTTC
TRBV5-1	TRBJ2-7	-	-	CASSSTGRGGPEQYF	TGCGCCAGCAGCTCCACAGGGCGGGGAGGTCCCGAGCAGTACTTC
TRBV29-1	TRBJ1-4	-	-	CSVRGNVRATNEKLFF	TGCAGCGTTCGGGGCAACGTGAGGGCAACTAATGAAAAACTGTTTTTT
TRBV27	TRBJ2-3	-	-	CASSLASSDTQYF	TGTGCCAGCAGCTTAGCCAGCTCAGATACGCAGTATTTT
TRBV4-1	TRBJ1-5	-	-	CARSGDQPQHF	TGCGCCCGCAGCGGGGATCAGCCCCAGCATTTT
TRBV19	TRBJ1-5	few	-	CASSMGRGFSNQPQHF	TGTGCCAGTAGTATGGGCAGGGGCTTTAGCAATCAGCCCCAGCATTTT
TRBV5-8	TRBJ2-2	-	TRBD2	CASSLLAGVHTGELFF	TGTGCCAGCAGCCTCCTAGCGGGAGTGCACACCGGGGAGCTGTTTTTT
TRBV7-9	TRBJ1-3	-	-	CASNLLVGSGNTIYF	TGTGCCAGCAACCTACTCGTCGGCTCTGGAAACACCATATATTTT
TRBV27	TRBJ2-3	-	-	CASSSHESPDTQYF	TGTGCCAGCAGTAGCCATGAGAGCCCAGATACGCAGTATTTT
TRBV10-1	TRBJ2-4	few	-	CASSESPTQTRFF	TGCGCCAGCAGTGAGTCGCCAACTCAAACCCGATTCTTC
TRBV19	TRBJ2-1	-	TRBD2	CASRRLAGDPSYNEQFF	TGTGCCAGTAGGAGACTAGCGGGAGATCCTTCCTACAATGAGCAGTTCTTC
TRBV7-9	TRBJ2-3	-	TRBD1	CASSLVLGTGYPDTQYF	TGTGCCAGCAGCTTAGTTCTCGGGACAGGGTACCCAGATACGCAGTATTTT
TRBV28	TRBJ1-1	-	-	CASSLSLGLNTEAFF	TGTGCCAGCAGTTTATCATTGGGTTTGAACACTGAAGCTTTCTTT
TRBV7-2	TRBJ1-3	-	-	CASSLSARTGNTIYF	TGTGCCAGCAGCTTATCTGCACGGACTGGAAACACCATATATTTT
TRBV5-3	TRBJ2-1	-	-	CARSQPLAREEQFF	TGTGCCAGAAGCCAACCTTTAGCCAGGGAGGAGCAGTTCTTC
TRBV7-2	TRBJ2-3	-	-	CASSLEGARYADTQYF	TGTGCCAGCAGCTTAGAGGGAGCGAGATATGCAGATACGCAGTATTTT
TRBV5-1	TRBJ2-3	-	TRBD1	CASSLEGRTGAIDTQYF	TGCGCCAGCAGCTTGGAAGGGCGCACAGGGGCAATAGATACGCAGTATTTT
TRBV18	TRBJ1-2	-	-	CASSLQNYGYTF	TGTGCCAGCTCACTTCAGAACTATGGCTACACCTTC
TRBV27	TRBJ2-5	-	TRBD1	CASSDRGRETQYF	TGTGCCAGCAGTGACAGGGGGAGAGAGACCCAGTACTTC
TRBV4-2	TRBJ2-6	-	-	CASSQVRTSSGANVLTF	TGTGCCAGCAGCCAAGTAAGGACAAGCTCTGGGGCCAACGTCCTGACTTTC
TRBV7-9	TRBJ2-1	few	-	CASSFDGHNEQFF	TGTGCCAGCAGCTTCGACGGACACAATGAGCAGTTCTTC
TRBV6-5	TRBJ2-6	-	-	CASSYSQTGANVLTF	TGTGCCAGCAGTTACTCCCAGACAGGGGCCAACGTCCTGACTTTC
TRBV9	TRBJ1-1	-	TRBD1	CASSSRGGQSEAFF	TGTGCCAGCAGCTCCCGGGGGGGACAGTCTGAAGCTTTCTTT
TRBV6-1	TRBJ2-1	-	TRBD2	CASSAQREGRKFF	TGTGCCAGCAGTGCCCAGCGGGAGGGCCGGAAGTTCTTC
TRBV19	TRBJ1-5	-	-	CASRLANQPQHF	TGTGCCAGCCGGTTGGCCAATCAGCCCCAGCATTTT
TRBV28	TRBJ1-5	-	-	CASISGGAGNQPQHF	TGTGCCAGCATCTCCGGGGGGGCAGGCAATCAGCCCCAGCATTTT
TRBV6-6	TRBJ1-1	-	TRBD1	CASSQSRDRVEAFF	TGTGCCAGCAGTCAGTCCCGGGACAGGGTTGAAGCTTTCTTT
TRBV27	TRBJ2-5	-	-	CASSLPGKTQYF	TGTGCCAGCAGTTTGCCCGGGAAGACCCAGTACTTC
TRBV7-2	TRBJ2-6	-	-	CASSSQVSGANVLTF	TGTGCCAGCAGCTCACAGGTCTCTGGGGCCAACGTCCTGACTTTC